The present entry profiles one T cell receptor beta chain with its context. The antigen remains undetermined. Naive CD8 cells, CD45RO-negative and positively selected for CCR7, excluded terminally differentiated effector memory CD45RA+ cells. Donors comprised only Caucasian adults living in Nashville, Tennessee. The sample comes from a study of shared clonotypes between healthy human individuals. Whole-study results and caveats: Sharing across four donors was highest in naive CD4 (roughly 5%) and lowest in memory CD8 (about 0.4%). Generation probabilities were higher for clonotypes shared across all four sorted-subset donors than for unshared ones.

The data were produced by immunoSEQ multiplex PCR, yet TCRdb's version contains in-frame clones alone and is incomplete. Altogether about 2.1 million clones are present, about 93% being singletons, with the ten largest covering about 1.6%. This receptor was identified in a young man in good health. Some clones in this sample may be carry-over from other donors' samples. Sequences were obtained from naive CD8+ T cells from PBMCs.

CDR3 sequence reads: CASSEAGGDLAKNIQYF. The CDR3 region has the DNA TGTGCCAGCAGTGAAGCCGGGGGAGATCTAGCCAAAAACATTCAGTACTTC. V is TRBV6-1 and J is TRBJ2-4; tentatively, D is TRBD2 (6 bases). With 0 bases removed from V and 0 bases from J, the gap between germline ends came to 12 bases. Per the germline V gene, CDR1 is MNHNS and CDR2 is SASEGT. There are 17 residues in the CDR3.